This T cell receptor (beta chain) was retrieved from a study of blood T cells in healthy people across ages. The V gene lost 5 bases and the J gene lost 1 base, with 12 bases spanning the gap. From germline, CDR1 is SGHTA and CDR2 FQGNSA. The CDR3 runs to 16 residues. A note on this clonotype: Its antigen is currently unknown.

Combining a sample-barcoded 5' primer with a J-beta primer mix, a second PCR ran for roughly 7 to 12 cycles. The template-switch adaptor was a 5' adaptor with 12 random nucleotides. It tagged each cDNA molecule. TCRdb reprocessed the 5' RACE reads via MiXCR and lists one record per CDR3 protein. The data show some 710,000 distinct CDR3 sequences, roughly 46% seen once. Overall study findings and caveats: In older individuals, TCR beta diversity per million T cells was lower, falling roughly linearly with age. As naive T cell percentage varied, TCR beta diversity correlated strongly with it.

This receptor was taken from an elderly man in good health. The rearrangement links TRBV7-2 to TRBJ2-6; a weak D match, TRBD1 (6 bases). The material sequenced was blood. Written as DNA, the CDR3 is TGTGCCAGCAGCGCCCAAACAGGGTCTGGGGCCAACGTCCTGACTTTC. Residues: CASSAQTGSGANVLTF.